This T cell receptor (beta chain) was captured by sequencing in a study of shared clonotypes between healthy human individuals. General observations from the study: A limitation of the genetic and exposure-history diversity represented arose from few donors. Across several donors, naive CD4 shared around 5.4%, naive CD8 less than 4%, memory CD4 about 2.5%, memory CD8 about 0.38%. Clonotypes not shared had lower generation probabilities than those common to all four donors.

Generated by immunoSEQ multiplex PCR, the TCRdb table keeps only in-frame clones and is missing some. In the table there are 2 million to 2.5 million clones, approximately 94% of which are singletons. Trimming left V 5 bases short and J 7 bases short, with 9 bases between. CDR1 is MNHEY, CDR2 SVGAGI, per germline. The CDR3 is 13 amino acids. This clone has just a few counts. Antigen specificity is unknown. Healthy HIV-negative adults with no recent acute infections or vaccinations were recruited as donors. What was sequenced was naive CD4+ T cells sorted from blood. Described subset: CD45RA+ positively selected. This chain joins TRBV6-5 and TRBJ1-6; maybe TRBD1 (5 bases). The TCR was taken from a man aged 18 to 30 in good health. DNA of the CDR3: TGTGCCAGCAGTCCAGGGCCGAATTCACCCCTCCACTTT. This codes for CASSPGPNSPLHF.